This T cell receptor (beta chain) derives from a study of T cell responses to AZD1222 COVID-19 vaccine. General study findings and limits: Only a handful of AZD1222 recipients were seropositive at baseline.

Details on this clone: Its antigen is unidentified. One junction end does not reproduce the germline sequence, and a read error may be involved.

Per germline, CDR1 MNHNY and CDR2 SVGAGI (reference sequence). The CDR3 is 14 amino acids. The table came from immunoSEQ multiplex PCR; TCRdb's copy has only in-frame clones and leaves some out. The sample yields roughly 170,000 clones, around 90% seen once. The TCR was taken from an adult in good health. Sequencing used peripheral blood, obtained on day 0 of AZD1222 vaccination. This rearrangement joins TRBV6-6 to TRBJ1-5; D is possibly TRBD1 (6 bases). CDR3 bases: TGCGCCAGCAGAAACAGGGATAGCAATCAGCCCCAGCATTTT. Translation: CASRNRDSNQPQHF.